What follows is one T cell receptor beta chain and its context. The data were obtained in a study of blood T cell repertoires in COVID-19. This CDR3 is 13 amino acids long. The trim removed 7 bases at V and 4 bases at J, leaving 4 bases unmatched. From germline, CDR1 is MNHEY and CDR2 SVGAGI. Method: immunoSEQ multiplex PCR; TCRdb's copy keeps in-frame clones and lacks some. The sample has some 70,000 clones, 85% seen once. The chain couples TRBV6-5 to TRBJ2-7; 10 bases are a match to TRBD2. Sequences were obtained from peripheral blood. The TCR originated in a man older than 75 with acute or convalescent COVID-19. The CDR3: CASTRSGGYEQYF. CDR3 bases: TGTGCCAGCACCCGTAGCGGGGGGTACGAGCAGTACTTC.